This TCR beta chain stems from a study of control samples from healthy donors and cancer patients. Some clones are missing from TCRdb's copy, which holds only in-frame ones; the method was immunoSEQ multiplex PCR. Of approximately 37,000 clones in the sample, 92% were seen once. Germline V CDR1 and CDR2: SGHVS, FQNEAQ. The CDR3 has 16 amino acids. V shed 4 bases and J 3 bases; nucleotides not matched to a gene: 11. What was sequenced was blood. The rearrangement links TRBV7-8 to TRBJ1-1; 7 nucleotides line up with TRBD1. The origin of this receptor is a woman aged 45-60 years in good health. CDR3 region: CASSYHRDRTYTEAFF. In DNA form, the CDR3 reads TGTGCCAGCAGCTACCACCGGGACAGAACTTACACTGAAGCTTTCTTT.